The rows below give T cell receptor beta chains drawn from one sample of a study of T cells after yellow fever vaccination. TCRdb re-derived calls from the 5' RACE reads in MiXCR, one entry per CDR3 protein. The sample carries fewer than 450,000 distinct CDR3 sequences, about 9.9% recorded once. Sequenced material: PBMCs, taken on the day of the first yellow fever vaccination. These receptors were obtained from a man aged 18 to 29 who received the YFV17D yellow fever vaccine. Each CDR3 is given with its conserved first and last residue. A D gene is named only where the DNA matches it firmly. A clone size is listed for some rows: how often the clone was seen (once, few, many), or a class if it is expanded.

clone_size,j_call,d_call,v_call,cdr3_aa,cdr3_nt
few,TRBJ1-2,TRBD1,TRBV28,CASRWDRALYGYTF,TGTGCCAGCAGATGGGACAGGGCCCTCTATGGCTACACCTTC
.,TRBJ2-1,.,TRBV12-3/TRBV12-4,CASSFSATGYNEQFF,TGTGCCAGCAGTTTCTCGGCAACTGGGTACAATGAGCAGTTCTTC
.,TRBJ2-5,TRBD2,TRBV5-1,CASSLGPAGDQETQYF,TGCGCCAGCAGCTTGGGACCAGCGGGGGACCAAGAGACCCAGTACTTC
.,TRBJ2-3,.,TRBV25-1,CASGGMGTDTQYF,TGTGCCAGTGGAGGCATGGGCACAGATACGCAGTATTTT
few,TRBJ1-1,.,TRBV3-1,CASSQRGADEAFF,TGTGCCAGCAGCCAGAGGGGGGCTGATGAAGCTTTCTTT
few,TRBJ2-3,TRBD1,TRBV9,CASRATGVDTQYF,TGTGCCAGCAGGGCAACAGGGGTAGATACGCAGTATTTT
.,TRBJ1-1,.,TRBV5-8,CASSRGKASHWNTEAFF,TGTGCCAGCAGCCGAGGAAAGGCCTCTCATTGGAACACTGAAGCTTTCTTT
.,TRBJ2-3,TRBD1,TRBV7-7,CASSLGDSSTDTQYF,TGTGCTAGCAGCTTAGGGGACAGTAGCACAGATACGCAGTATTTT
.,TRBJ1-3,.,TRBV18,CASSPQANSGNTIYF,TGTGCCAGCTCACCACAGGCCAACTCTGGAAACACCATATATTTT
many,TRBJ2-7,.,TRBV7-2,CASSSRRAYEQYF,TGTGCCAGCAGCTCAAGGCGTGCCTACGAGCAGTACTTC
many,TRBJ2-1,TRBD1,TRBV12-3/TRBV12-4,CASSIRDRDEQFF,TGTGCCAGCAGTATCCGGGACAGGGATGAGCAGTTCTTC
few,TRBJ1-4,.,TRBV25-1,CASSDDRNEKLFF,TGTGCCAGCAGTGATGACAGAAATGAAAAACTGTTTTTT
few,TRBJ2-5,TRBD1,TRBV12-3/TRBV12-4,CASSSAGTGDTAQYF,TGTGCCAGCAGTTCGGCCGGGACAGGGGATACGGCCCAGTACTTC
few,TRBJ2-3,TRBD2,TRBV2,CATRTSGIDTQYF,TGTGCCACCCGGACTAGCGGGATAGATACGCAGTATTTT
few,TRBJ1-1,TRBD1,TRBV7-2,CASSFKDRGTNTEAFF,TGTGCCAGCAGCTTCAAAGACAGGGGAACGAACACTGAAGCTTTCTTT
many,TRBJ1-2,TRBD1,TRBV4-1,CASSQDWQGVGGYTF,TGCGCCAGCAGCCAAGATTGGCAGGGGGTAGGCGGCTACACCTTC
.,TRBJ2-5,.,TRBV29-1,CSGRGRTQETQYF,TGCAGCGGCCGGGGACGGACTCAAGAGACCCAGTACTTC
many,TRBJ2-7,.,TRBV5-1,CASSPTAPSLPLYEQYF,TGCGCCAGCAGCCCGACGGCCCCGTCTTTGCCCCTCTACGAGCAGTACTTC